The 18 T cell receptor beta chains given below trace back to one sample, sequenced in a study of cytomegalovirus exposure and HLA in healthy donors. Primers for the PCR totalled 60 Vbeta and 13 Jbeta. Assay used: immunoSEQ multiplex PCR; TCRdb lists only in-frame clones, some missing. This repertoire comprises 110,000 to 150,000 clones; its ten largest clones make up under 3.5%. The sample consisted of PBMCs. The receptors shown here come from a man in his forties in good health and CMV-seronegative.

The chain carries TRBV4-1 and TRBJ2-5; D is perhaps TRBD1 (6 bases). V was cut by 3 bases and J by 1 base, with 15 bases left in between. The CDR3 runs to 16 residues. In germline, CDR1 is MGHRA, CDR2 YSYEKL. CDR3 DNA: TGCGCCAGCAGCCAGGGTTTAGGCAGGGGCCAAGAGACCCAGTACTTC. This encodes CASSQGLGRGQETQYF.

The chain couples TRBV7-2 to TRBJ1-5; D call uncertain. The CDR3 loop spans 13 amino acids. CDR1 is SGHTA and CDR2 is FQGNSA in the germline V gene. V was pared by 1 base and J by 4 bases, with 5 bases between. The CDR3 spells CASSLVQNQPQHF. CDR3 in DNA: TGTGCCAGCAGCTTAGTCCAGAATCAGCCCCAGCATTTT. Full variable domain (rest looked up from reference TRBV7-2 and TRBJ1-5): GAGVSQSPSNKVTEKGKDVELRCDPISGHTALYWYRQSLGQGLEFLIYFQGNSAPDKSGLPSDRFSAERTGGSVSTLTIQRTQQEDSAVYLCASSLVQNQPQHFGDGTRLSIL.

The rearrangement links TRBV7-3 to TRBJ2-3, with 16 nucleotides matching TRBD2. Germline trimming cut 5 bases from V and 1 base from J; bases unmatched to any gene: 3. There are 17 residues in the CDR3. Per the germline V gene, CDR1 is SGHTA and CDR2 is FQGTGA. The CDR3 loop reads CASSVGTSGGGTDTQYF. The CDR3 bases are TGTGCCAGCAGCGTCGGGACTAGCGGGGGGGGCACAGATACGCAGTATTTT.

V is TRBV29-1 and J is TRBJ2-1; TRBD2 might be the D (7 bases). Germline assignment: CDR1 SQVTM and CDR2 ANQGSEA. The ends were cut back, 6 bases at V and 0 bases at J, with 15 bases in the middle. CDR3 length: 15 amino acids. The CDR3 DNA reads as TGCAGCGTCCTCGGGGGGCCGGCCTCCTACAATGAGCAGTTCTTC. Its translation: CSVLGGPASYNEQFF.

DNA of the CDR3: TGTGCCAGCAGCTTAGGGACAGGCAATCAGCCCCAGCATTTT. Its translation: CASSLGTGNQPQHF. V usage is TRBV11-2 and J usage is TRBJ1-5; possibly TRBD1 for D (6 bases). The CDR3 is 14 residues long. In germline, CDR1 is SGHAT, CDR2 FQNNGV. Trimming pared 1 base from V and 2 bases from J, leaving 6 bases between. Combining the CDR3 with reference TRBV11-2 and TRBJ1-5 gives the whole variable domain EAGVAQSPRYKIIEKRQSVAFWCNPISGHATLYWYQQILGQGPKLLIQFQNNGVVDDSQLPKDRFSAERLKGVDSTLKIQPAKLEDSAVYLCASSLGTGNQPQHFGDGTRLSIL.

The genes are TRBV2 and TRBJ2-4; 7 nucleotides line up with TRBD1. The germline V gene encodes CDR1 SNHLY and CDR2 FYNNEI. The CDR3 runs to 15 residues. J was trimmed by 2 bases and V by 4 bases; bases with no gene match: 5. Written as DNA, the CDR3 is TGTGCCAGCAGTGGACAACAGGGGCCCAAAAACATTCAGTACTTC. It translates to CASSGQQGPKNIQYF.

V and J are TRBV19 and TRBJ1-3; TRBD1 might be the D (6 bases). Germline loops: CDR1 LNHDA, CDR2 SQIVND (reference sequence). V lost 5 bases to trimming and J lost 4 bases, with 15 bases between them. The CDR3 loop spans 15 amino acids. The DNA for the CDR3 is TGTGCCAGTAGTCCGCTCCCCGGGACAGGAAACACCATATATTTT. It encodes CASSPLPGTGNTIYF. The entire variable domain, with the rest obtained from reference TRBV19 and TRBJ1-3, is as follows: DGGITQSPKYLFRKEGQNVTLSCEQNLNHDAMYWYRQDPGQGLRLIYYSQIVNDFQKGDIAEGYSVSREKKESFPLTVTSAQKNPTAFYLCASSPLPGTGNTIYFGEGSWLTVV.

This sequence joins TRBV5-6 and TRBJ2-5, with D perhaps TRBD2 (5 bases). Trimming took 2 bases from V and 5 from J, leaving 10 bases between them. The CDR3 consists of 13 residues. Germline CDR1 reads SGHDT; CDR2 reads YYEEEE. The CDR3 coding sequence is TGTGCCAGCAGCTTTCAGACGGGGGAGACCCAGTACTTC. As protein: CASSFQTGETQYF.

This chain connects TRBV5-1 to TRBJ2-1, with 7 positions matching TRBD2. Germline V gene data show CDR1 as SGHRS and CDR2 as YFSETQ. V lost 4 bases and J lost 3; bases outside the gene matches: 7. This CDR3 is built from 15 residues. This CDR3 is CASSASGVIYNEQFF. The CDR3 region has the DNA TGCGCCAGCAGCGCAAGCGGGGTTATCTACAATGAGCAGTTCTTC. Full variable domain (missing parts from reference TRBV5-1 and TRBJ2-1): KAGVTQTPRYLIKTRGQQVTLSCSPISGHRSVSWYQQTPGQGLQFLFEYFSETQRNKGNFPGRFSGRQFSNSRSEMNVSTLELGDSALYLCASSASGVIYNEQFFGPGTRLTVL.

This chain connects TRBV5-5 to TRBJ2-5, with 7 bases aligning to TRBD1. After removal of 1 base from V and 5 bases from J, the junction contained 5 bases not matched to a gene. The CDR3 contains 14 residues. CDR1 is SGHKS, CDR2 YYEKEE, per germline (reference sequence). CDR3 protein: CASSLSQGRETQYF. DNA for the CDR3: TGTGCCAGCAGCTTGTCACAGGGGCGGGAGACCCAGTACTTC.

The rearrangement uses TRBV6-1 and TRBJ2-3; D is undetermined. The CDR3 loop spans 15 amino acids. V was trimmed by 8 bases and J by 0 bases, leaving 15 bases between them. CDR1 is MNHNS, CDR2 SASEGT, per germline. The CDR3 nucleotides are TGTGCCAGCCCCCTGAGCTCCCCTAGCACAGATACGCAGTATTTT. It translates to CASPLSSPSTDTQYF.

The chain employs TRBV6-1 and TRBJ2-1; D not certain. The V end lost 1 base, the J end lost 14 bases, and 18 bases lay between the germline ends. CDR1 is MNHNS and CDR2 is SASEGT in the germline V gene. The length of the CDR3 is 14 residues. CDR3 region: CASSEEPRSLMKFF. The DNA of the CDR3 is TGTGCCAGCAGTGAAGAGCCAAGATCCCTAATGAAGTTCTTC.

The J gene is TRBJ2-1, the V gene TRBV5-1; 16 bases are a match to TRBD2. Germline CDR1 and CDR2: SGHRS and YFSETQ. This CDR3 contains 16 residues. Losses at the gene ends were 7 bases for V and 10 bases for J; bases not matched to a gene: 11. The CDR3 sequence is CASGVGTSGGAWEQFF. In DNA form, the CDR3 reads TGCGCCAGCGGAGTGGGGACTAGCGGGGGGGCCTGGGAGCAGTTCTTC.

The rearrangement links TRBV5-1 to TRBJ1-1, with 7 bases lining up with TRBD1. CDR3 length equals 15 residues. CDR1 and CDR2 from the germline V gene are SGHRS and YFSETQ. Trimming at V came to 4 bases and at J to 1 base, leaving 7 bases not matched to a gene. The CDR3 DNA reads TGCGCCAGCAGCCCCGGGACAGCCCAGAACACTGAAGCTTTCTTT. This codes for CASSPGTAQNTEAFF.

The chain joins TRBV5-6 to TRBJ1-2; no firm D call. The germline gives CDR1 SGHDT, CDR2 YYEEEE. V shed 2 bases and J shed 8 bases, with 10 bases lying between them. The CDR3 covers 12 residues. CDR3 sequence (DNA): TGTGCCAGCAGCTTCCCTTCGGGAGGCTACACCTTC. Protein sequence: CASSFPSGGYTF.

The V gene is TRBV2, the J gene TRBJ1-1; 8 bases are a match to TRBD1. Germline loops: CDR1 SNHLY, CDR2 FYNNEI. This CDR3 contains 13 residues. The V and J ends lost 5 bases and 4 bases, in that order; junction bases with no gene match: 3. The CDR3 loop is CASSPTGGTEAFF. The CDR3 coding sequence is TGTGCCAGCAGTCCAACAGGGGGCACTGAAGCTTTCTTT.

V usage is TRBV29-1 and J usage is TRBJ1-2; D gene ambiguous. CDR3 size: 14 residues. Germline CDR1 SQVTM, CDR2 ANQGSEA. Trimming pared 1 base from V and 1 base from J, leaving 10 bases between. This CDR3 reads CSVEGRPGNYGYTF. The DNA of the CDR3 is TGCAGCGTTGAAGGGAGGCCGGGTAACTATGGCTACACCTTC.

The chain carries TRBV7-8 and TRBJ1-5, with 8 bases that match TRBD1. V shed 5 bases and J 3 bases; nucleotides not matched to a gene: 12. This CDR3 is built from 17 residues. Germline values: CDR1 SGHVS, CDR2 FQNEAQ. The CDR3 nucleotides read TGTGCCAGCAGCCACAAACAGGGGGAGGACTTCAATCAGCCCCAGCATTTT. Translating gives CASSHKQGEDFNQPQHF.